The 14 T cell receptor beta chains given below trace back to one sample, sequenced in a study of T cells in localized non-small cell lung cancer. TCRdb keeps only in-frame clones here, not all; method: immunoSEQ multiplex PCR. There are about 54,000 clones in the sample; over 75% occur only once, and 15% to 20% lies in the top ten. Material: peripheral blood, obtained before any cancer treatment. The receptors stem from a female donor older than 55 with stage II squamous cell lung carcinoma.

This clone was observed a single time. The chain has TRBV7-9 and TRBJ1-5; D is uncertain. The V gene's germline CDR1 is SEHNR and CDR2 FQNEAQ (reference sequence). Trimming stripped 1 base from V and 7 bases from J, with 17 bases between. This CDR3 has 16 amino acids. The chain's CDR3 is CASSLGQNRAGQPQHF. CDR3 sequence (DNA): TGTGCCAGCAGCTTAGGTCAGAACCGTGCCGGGCAGCCCCAGCATTTT.

The rearrangement uses TRBV5-6 and TRBJ2-2; D not certain. CDR1 is SGHDT, CDR2 YYEEEE, per germline. This CDR3 contains 14 residues. V was cut by 4 bases and J by 7 bases, with 14 bases left in between. The CDR3 sequence is CASSSGVKVGELFF. The CDR3 DNA sequence: TGTGCCAGCAGCAGTGGGGTAAAAGTCGGGGAGCTGTTTTTT.

J is TRBJ2-5 and V is TRBV6-1; 9 bases align to TRBD2. The V gene's germline CDR1 is MNHNS and CDR2 SASEGT. V was clipped by 5 bases and J by 1 base; unmatched bases: 5. The CDR3 has 15 residues. CDR3 protein: CASSPPSGVQETQYF. Here the CDR3 DNA reads TGTGCCAGCAGTCCTCCTAGCGGGGTCCAAGAGACCCAGTACTTC.

Only a few counts were recorded for this clone. This chain uses TRBV2 with TRBJ2-5; D uncertain. The ends were cut back, 7 bases at V and 5 bases at J, with 17 bases in the middle. The germline V gene encodes CDR1 SNHLY and CDR2 FYNNEI. The CDR3 has 14 residues. CDR3 loop: CASTDARGVETQYF. Written as DNA, the CDR3 is TGTGCCAGCACTGACGCGCGTGGGGTGGAGACCCAGTACTTC.

The chain couples TRBV27 to TRBJ1-1, with 10 bases aligning to TRBD1. V lost 7 bases and J lost 0; bases outside the gene matches: 11. CDR1 is MNHEY, CDR2 SMNVEV, per germline (reference sequence). The CDR3 consists of 17 residues. The CDR3 DNA is TGTGCCAGCACCATCCGGGGGACAGGGGTCCTGAACACTGAAGCTTTCTTT. This codes for CASTIRGTGVLNTEAFF.

The chain joins TRBV5-6 to TRBJ1-4, with a possible D match to TRBD1 (5 bases). There are 15 residues in the CDR3. Trimming removed 0 bases from V and 4 bases from J, with 10 bases in between. Germline V gene lookup returns CDR1 SGHDT and CDR2 YYEEEE. CDR3 nucleotide sequence: TGTGCCAGCAGCTTGGTGGGGGTTGGTAATGAAAAACTGTTTTTT. Translating it yields CASSLVGVGNEKLFF.

This chain uses TRBV7-9 with TRBJ1-4; 7 bases map to TRBD1. The CDR3 is 18 amino acids. In germline, CDR1 is SEHNR, CDR2 FQNEAQ (reference sequence). Trimming at V came to 4 bases and at J to 0 bases, leaving 11 bases not matched to a gene. This chain's CDR3 is CASSSPGQIIATNEKLFF. CDR3 DNA sequence: TGTGCCAGCAGCTCCCCGGGACAGATTATTGCAACTAATGAAAAACTGTTTTTT.

This chain uses TRBV6-6 with TRBJ1-5; D unclear. The germline gives CDR1 MNHNY, CDR2 SVGAGI (reference sequence). This CDR3 has 15 residues. V was cut by 0 bases and J by 7 bases, with 13 bases left in between. CDR3 sequence reads: CASSYSGRARQPQHF. CDR3 bases: TGTGCCAGCAGTTACTCGGGAAGGGCCCGGCAGCCCCAGCATTTT.

V is TRBV6-5 and J is TRBJ1-5; no clear D. The CDR3 extends over 15 amino acids. V dropped 7 bases and J dropped 0 bases, with 13 bases sitting between them. CDR1 and CDR2 from the germline V gene are MNHEY and SVGAGI. The CDR3 is CASKDRPNSNQPQHF. The CDR3 region has the DNA TGTGCCAGCAAAGATCGCCCAAATAGCAATCAGCCCCAGCATTTT.

The genes are TRBV14 and TRBJ2-5; D call uncertain. The CDR3 has 14 residues. Germline V gene data show CDR1 as SGHDN and CDR2 as FVKESK. Trimming pared 1 base from V and 1 base from J, leaving 7 bases between. The CDR3 loop is CASSQGSLQETQYF. The CDR3, as DNA: TGTGCCAGCAGCCAAGGCTCACTCCAAGAGACCCAGTACTTC.

V gene TRBV11-2 combines with J gene TRBJ1-5; possible D gene TRBD1, 5 bases. V lost 6 bases and J lost 7, with 13 bases in between. This CDR3 has 13 residues. Germline lookup yields CDR1 SGHAT and CDR2 FQNNGV. The CDR3 sequence: CASSQGVWQPQHF. The DNA for the CDR3 is TGTGCCAGCAGTCAGGGAGTATGGCAGCCCCAGCATTTT.

The CDR3 nucleotides read TGTGCCAGCAGCTTGTCAGAGAGAATAACTTACGGCTACACCTTC. Its translation: CASSLSERITYGYTF. The chain couples TRBV5-6 to TRBJ1-2; D is ambiguous. Trimming removed 1 base from V and 8 bases from J, with 18 bases in between. Germline V gene data show CDR1 as SGHDT and CDR2 as YYEEEE. The CDR3 runs 15 residues.

The chain combines TRBV5-1 with TRBJ2-6; D gene uncertain. From germline, CDR1 is SGHRS and CDR2 YFSETQ. Trimming took off 4 bases at V and 0 bases at J, with 8 bases between the two ends. The CDR3 sequence is 15 residues long. CDR3 coding DNA: TGCGCCAGCAGCCCCGACACCTCTGGGGCCAACGTCCTGACTTTC. As protein: CASSPDTSGANVLTF.

The CDR3 coding sequence is TGTGCCAGTAATCGACAGGGGTTTAACACTGAAGCTTTCTTT. This gives the protein CASNRQGFNTEAFF. The J gene is TRBJ1-1, the V gene TRBV19, with 8 bases aligning to TRBD1. With 7 bases clipped from V and 2 bases from J, the junction kept 6 bases outside the gene matches. CDR1 and CDR2 from the germline V gene are LNHDA and SQIVND (reference sequence). The CDR3 length is 14 residues.